This TCR beta chain comes out of a study of blood T cells in healthy people across ages. With respect to this clonotype: No antigen is known for it.

Germline CDR1 and CDR2: SGHRS and YFSETQ. The V end lost 0 bases, the J end lost 5 bases, and 14 bases lay between the germline ends. This CDR3 comprises 15 residues. Study-level points and caveats: The lack of PBMC sorting stopped any conclusive naive versus antigen-experienced comparison. Age showed a roughly linear inverse relationship with TCR beta diversity per million T cells.

Sample-barcoded 5' priming and a J-beta primer mix drove a second PCR of about 7 to 12 cycles. TCRdb itself ran the 5' RACE reads through MiXCR, one entry per CDR3 protein. The sample includes about 2 million distinct CDR3 sequences, about 50% of them seen just once. Drawing of peripheral blood yielded about 9.8 milliliters from each donor. Each sample yielded at least 6 micrograms of PBMC total RNA. Material for sequencing was blood. The V call is TRBV5-1, the J call TRBJ1-1, with D possibly matching TRBD1 (5 bases). The TCR comes from a woman aged 40 to 55 in good health. CDR3 bases: TGCGCCAGCAGCTTGGTTTCGGGGACGCGGACTGAAGCTTTCTTT. As protein: CASSLVSGTRTEAFF.